Here is one T cell receptor beta chain with its context. Its antigen is not identified. The read finishes 3 residues shy of the CDR3 end, and the germline J gene is used to complete it. Assay: immunoSEQ multiplex PCR; the TCRdb copy retains only in-frame clones and omits some. The specimen's table records tens of thousands of clones. Germline CDR1 reads MNHNS; CDR2 reads SASEGT. The trim removed 4 bases at V and 8 bases at J, leaving 4 bases unmatched. This CDR3 is built from 13 residues. These data come from a study of T cells in women clearing cervical HPV infection. Study conclusions and caveats: CIN3+ cases had significantly higher TCR repertoire richness than controls, but evenness did not differ. Effector/memory and HPV-specific T cells were not isolated, and association timing is unknown. TRBV6-7 relative abundance averaged about 0.1% in cases and under 0.2% in controls.

Prevalent HPV16 infections were excluded; only incident single HPV16 infections included. The clonotype originates from a woman between 18 and 69 years old with a cervical HPV16 infection that either progressed to CIN3+ or cleared (not recorded which). Sequenced sample: blood buffy coat. The V and J genes are TRBV6-1 and TRBJ1-4; TRBD1 matches 7 bases. The CDR3 protein is CASSGQGGEKLFF. The DNA read from the CDR3 is TGTGCCAGCAGTGGACAGGGTGGGGAAAAA.